The 25 T cell receptor beta chains listed next were all sequenced from one sample in a study of T-cell memory formation after mild COVID-19. TCRdb ran MiXCR on the 5' RACE reads and lists one entry per CDR3 protein. The table has approximately 240,000 distinct CDR3 sequences, about 16% seen once. Sample: PBMCs or a T cell subset sorted from them (not recorded which). These receptors all stem from a man aged 18 to 29 who had mild COVID-19 (a few samples of this study predate the infection). Cell type and time point are not known.

This clonotype was seen a few times. The CDR3 is CASRLAGSSYEQYF. CDR3 nucleotides: TGTGCCAGCCGACTAGCGGGGAGCTCCTACGAGCAGTACTTC. This chain links TRBV25-1 with TRBJ2-7; TRBD2 matches at 11 bases. CDR1 is MGHDK and CDR2 is SYGVNS in the germline V gene. The CDR3 covers 14 residues. V shed 8 bases, J shed 0 bases, and the junction held 3 bases outside the gene matches.

The CDR3 DNA is TGCAGTGCCCCCTCAAGGGACAGGGAGAGGGCTTACGAGCAGTACTTC. It translates to CSAPSRDRERAYEQYF. The rearrangement links TRBV20-1 to TRBJ2-7, with 9 bases lining up with TRBD1. This CDR3 comprises 16 residues. Germline lookup yields CDR1 DFQATT and CDR2 SNEGSKA (reference sequence). V lost 6 bases, J lost 4 bases, and 16 bases stayed unmatched.

This rearrangement joins TRBV12-3 or TRBV12-4 to TRBJ1-4, with 8 bases lining up with TRBD1. This CDR3 has 15 amino acids. The J segment lost 7 bases and the V segment lost 5 bases, leaving 9 bases of the junction unmatched. CDR3 region: CASSRNGQGGEKLFF. CDR3 nucleotides: TGTGCCAGCAGTCGCAACGGACAGGGTGGTGAAAAACTGTTTTTT.

This chain links TRBV6-4 with TRBJ1-6; D is perhaps TRBD1 (5 bases). The germline V and J ends were trimmed by 0 bases and 7 bases, with 10 bases remaining between them. Germline V gives CDR1 MRHNA, CDR2 SNTAGT. The CDR3 sequence is 15 residues long. The DNA of the CDR3 is TGTGCCAGCAGTGACTCGGCAGGGATGAATTCACCCCTCCACTTT. Protein: CASSDSAGMNSPLHF.

The chain links TRBV20-1 to TRBJ2-2; D possibly uses TRBD1 or TRBD2 (5 bases each). The CDR3 length is 17 residues. Germline CDR1 DFQATT, CDR2 SNEGSKA (reference sequence). Trimming stripped 6 bases from V and 2 bases from J, with 22 bases between. The CDR3 loop is CSASGMPGTGNTGELFF. For the CDR3, the DNA is TGCAGTGCCTCAGGCATGCCCGGGACCGGAAACACCGGGGAGCTGTTTTTT.

This chain links TRBV6-5 with TRBJ1-3; 7 bases are a match to TRBD1. Per germline, CDR1 MNHEY and CDR2 SVGAGI. Germline trimming cut 6 bases from V and 0 bases from J; bases unmatched to any gene: 11. This CDR3 has 17 residues. CDR3 sequence (DNA): TGTGCCAGCAGCCCCTCGACAGGGCCCTTCTCTGGAAACACCATATATTTT. It codes for CASSPSTGPFSGNTIYF.

The table lists this clonotype with a few counts. The J gene is TRBJ2-1, the V gene TRBV7-3; 10 positions agree with TRBD2. There are 14 residues in the CDR3. The ends lost 5 bases at V and 9 bases at J; junction bases unmatched: 7. CDR1 and CDR2 (germline): SGHTA, FQGTGA. The CDR3 sequence: CASSPSGGAVEQFF. CDR3 DNA: TGTGCCAGCAGCCCAAGCGGGGGGGCGGTTGAGCAGTTCTTC. Looking up the rest from reference TRBV7-3 and TRBJ2-1 gives the full variable domain: GAGVSQTPSNKVTEKGKYVELRCDPISGHTALYWYRQSLGQGPEFLIYFQGTGAADDSGLPNDRFFAVRPEGSVSTLKIQRTERGDSAVYLCASSPSGGAVEQFFGPGTRLTVL.

The sample holds many counts of this clonotype. This chain links TRBV12-3 or TRBV12-4 with TRBJ2-3; D is tentatively TRBD1 or TRBD2 (5 bases each). Deletions cut 7 bases from V and 3 bases from J, with 17 bases between. The CDR3 consists of 15 residues. The CDR3 protein is CASNPGPAETDTQYF. CDR3 coding DNA: TGTGCCAGCAACCCGGGGCCAGCGGAGACAGATACGCAGTATTTT.

The chain couples TRBV7-7 to TRBJ2-5, with 9 bases that match TRBD2. J gave up 2 bases and V 5 bases, and 12 bases lay outside the gene matches. Germline-derived CDR1 and CDR2 are SSHAT and FNYEAQ (reference sequence). This CDR3 region has 17 residues. This chain's CDR3 is CASSQSAAGGPQETQYF. CDR3 coding DNA: TGTGCCAGCAGCCAATCCGCAGCGGGGGGCCCTCAAGAGACCCAGTACTTC.

This clonotype has only a few counts. The rearrangement links TRBV25-1 to TRBJ1-5, with TRBD1 as a possible D gene (5 bases). The V end lost 3 bases, the J end lost 7 bases, and 10 bases lay between the germline ends. The CDR3 spans 13 residues. The germline CDR1 and CDR2 sequences are MGHDK and SYGVNS. CDR3 nucleotide sequence: TGTGCCAGCAGTGACAGGGTTGGGCAGCCCCAGCATTTT. Translation: CASSDRVGQPQHF.

A few counts support this clonotype. The V gene is TRBV3-1, the J gene TRBJ2-3; tentatively, D is TRBD2 (6 bases). Deletions cut 4 bases from V and 4 bases from J, with 12 bases between. The CDR3 totals 14 residues. CDR1 and CDR2 (germline): LGHDT, YNNKEL (reference sequence). Here the CDR3 DNA reads TGTGCCAGCAGCCCGGGGACTGGGGCAGATACGCAGTATTTT. Protein: CASSPGTGADTQYF.

In DNA, the CDR3 is TGTGCCTGGAGTAGGGACGGGAGTTCTGAGCAGTACTTC. It encodes CAWSRDGSSEQYF. This chain uses TRBV30 with TRBJ2-7; D is perhaps TRBD2 (6 bases). Germline assignment: CDR1 GTSNPN and CDR2 SVGIG (reference sequence). V lost 2 bases, J lost 7 bases, and 15 bases lay in between. This CDR3 is built from 13 residues.

The chain recombines TRBV21-1 with TRBJ2-7; the D call in the table, TRBD2, was not verified against the DNA. TRBV21-1 is designated a pseudogene. The CDR3 loop spans 17 amino acids. The CDR3 nucleotides are TGTGCCAGCAGCAAAGGAGATAGCGGGGGGCCGGACGGTGAGCAGTACTTC. Residues: CASSKGDSGGPDGEQYF.

The chain has TRBV5-1 and TRBJ1-2, with D tentatively TRBD1 (5 bases). Per germline, CDR1 SGHRS and CDR2 YFSETQ. V gave up 1 base and J gave up 7 bases, with 11 bases separating them. This CDR3 has 13 amino acids. The CDR3 here is CASSLMGDGGYTF. CDR3 coding DNA: TGCGCCAGCAGCTTGATGGGGGATGGTGGCTACACCTTC. Looking up the rest from reference TRBV5-1 and TRBJ1-2 gives the full variable domain: KAGVTQTPRYLIKTRGQQVTLSCSPISGHRSVSWYQQTPGQGLQFLFEYFSETQRNKGNFPGRFSGRQFSNSRSEMNVSTLELGDSALYLCASSLMGDGGYTFGSGTRLTVV.

The CDR3 DNA follows: TGTGCCAGCAGGGACAGGGGGCCGGTGCTGTTTTTT. Translation gives CASRDRGPVLFF. This rearrangement joins TRBV2 to TRBJ1-4; 11 bases fit TRBD1. CDR3 length: 12 amino acids. Trimming took 6 bases from V and 14 from J; bases not matched to a gene: 5. Looked up from germline, CDR1 is SNHLY and CDR2 is FYNNEI.

The CDR3 is CATSDPRGLGNEQFF. As DNA, the CDR3 is TGTGCCACCAGTGACCCCAGGGGGCTTGGGAATGAGCAGTTCTTC. The chain links TRBV24-1 to TRBJ2-1; 8 bases agree with TRBD1. The germline V gene has CDR1 KGHDR and CDR2 SFDVKD. This CDR3 has 15 amino acids. Losses at the gene ends were 4 bases for V and 7 bases for J; bases not matched to a gene: 8.

This clonotype turned up a few times. The DNA for the CDR3 is TGTGCCAGCAGTGACCAGGGGGGGGCCGGCCATGAGCAGTTCTTC. Translation: CASSDQGGAGHEQFF. The chain is built from TRBV6-1 and TRBJ2-1; D is possibly TRBD1 or TRBD2 (7 bases each). Between the trimmed V and J ends, which lost 3 bases and 8 bases, there was a span of 17 bases. The germline CDR1 and CDR2 sequences are MNHNS and SASEGT. The CDR3 totals 15 residues.

Many counts were recorded for this clonotype. The rearrangement uses TRBV7-2 and TRBJ1-3; tentatively, D is TRBD1 (5 bases). The CDR3 contains 14 residues. The germline gives CDR1 SGHTA, CDR2 FQGNSA. The V gene lost 5 bases and the J gene lost 3 bases, with 11 bases spanning the gap. This CDR3 reads CASSLGGFGNTIYF. DNA of the CDR3: TGTGCCAGCAGCCTGGGGGGGTTTGGAAACACCATATATTTT.

The chain recombines TRBV6-6 with TRBJ2-4, with TRBD2 matching over 7 bases. Germline CDR1 is MNHNY and CDR2 is SVGAGI (reference sequence). V gave up 5 bases and J gave up 9 bases; unmatched junction bases: 4. The CDR3 sequence is 12 residues long. The DNA for the CDR3 is TGTGCCAGCAGTCGGGGGGTAGGCATTCAGTACTTC. Encoded protein: CASSRGVGIQYF.

A few counts support this clonotype. At one of its ends the junction is not consistent with the germline gene, which may arise from a read error. The chain is built from TRBV10-3 and TRBJ1-1; no clear D gene. The CDR3 extends over 12 amino acids. Germline CDR1 and CDR2: ENHRY and SYGVKD. Written as DNA, the CDR3 is TGTGCCATCAGTGAGTCGAACAGTGAAGCTTTCTTT. Its protein is CAISESNSEAFF.

V and J are TRBV7-2 and TRBJ2-5; D ambiguous. This CDR3 has 14 residues. Trimming stripped 2 bases from V and 5 bases from J, with 12 bases between. Germline V gene data show CDR1 as SGHTA and CDR2 as FQGNSA. CDR3: CASSLSSRTETQYF. The CDR3 nucleotides are TGTGCCAGCAGCTTATCCTCGCGAACGGAGACCCAGTACTTC.

This clonotype was found many times. The chain links TRBV4-3 to TRBJ2-3; D is ambiguous. The V end lost 1 base, the J end lost 5 bases, and 7 bases lay between the germline ends. CDR1 and CDR2 (germline): LGHNA, YSLEER. This CDR3 spans 13 amino acids. In DNA, the CDR3 is TGCGCCAGCAGCCAAGTTCACGGAGATACGCAGTATTTT. Amino acid sequence: CASSQVHGDTQYF.

This clonotype was counted only a few times. The J gene is TRBJ1-4, the V gene TRBV19; a weak D match, TRBD1 (5 bases). Looked up from germline, CDR1 is LNHDA and CDR2 is SQIVND (reference sequence). The CDR3 is 14 residues long. Between the trimmed V and J ends, which lost 3 bases and 8 bases, there was a span of 13 bases. As DNA, the CDR3 is TGTGCCAGTAGTATGCAGGCAGGGAGAGAAAAACTGTTTTTT. As protein: CASSMQAGREKLFF.

This clonotype has more than one count but fewer than ten. This rearrangement joins TRBV7-2 to TRBJ2-7; TRBD1 matches at 9 bases. Germline-derived CDR1 and CDR2 are SGHTA and FQGNSA. This CDR3 region has 15 residues. The junction had 6 bases not matched to a gene; V was cut back by 6 bases and J by 0 bases. The CDR3 bases are TGTGCCAGCAGAAAACAGGGGGCCTCCTCCTACGAGCAGTACTTC. Protein sequence: CASRKQGASSYEQYF.

This clonotype appeared a few times. The genes are TRBV7-2 and TRBJ1-1; TRBD1 is a possible D gene (6 bases). The germline V gene encodes CDR1 SGHTA and CDR2 FQGNSA. V was clipped by 6 bases and J by 10 bases, with 27 bases between them. This CDR3 contains 16 residues. CDR3 region: CASRMGGGRINGVAFF. In nucleotides, the CDR3 is TGTGCCAGCAGGATGGGTGGGGGGCGCATTAATGGTGTAGCTTTCTTT.